The rows below give T cell receptor beta chains drawn from one sample of a study of beta chain features in type 1 diabetes. This table comes from immunoSEQ multiplex PCR, and its TCRdb copy is limited to in-frame clones, with some not included. The table lists approximately 160,000 clones, around 63% of them singletons. The sample taken for sequencing was naive CD4+ T cells from blood. The receptors here all came from a man aged 25 to 45 with type 1 diabetes. CDR3s include the opening cysteine and the closing phenylalanine or tryptophan. Each record gives: J gene, V gene, D gene, clone size, CDR3 protein, CDR3 DNA. D genes are given only for firm matches. Size tells how often a clone was seen (once, few, many) or the class of an expanded clone, and some rows leave it out.

J: TRBJ2-5; V: TRBV9; D: TRBD2; size: -; CDR3: CASSVGLADQETQYF; DNA: TGTGCCAGCAGCGTAGGACTAGCGGACCAAGAGACCCAGTACTTC
J: TRBJ2-3; V: TRBV4-3; D: -; size: few; CDR3: CASSQAGADTQYF; DNA: TGCGCCAGCAGCCAAGCAGGGGCCGATACGCAGTATTTT
J: TRBJ1-2; V: TRBV30; D: -; size: -; CDR3: CAWDFQNYGYTF; DNA: TGTGCCTGGGACTTCCAGAACTATGGCTACACCTTC
J: TRBJ2-1; V: TRBV2; D: -; size: -; CDR3: CASGRLGGGEQFF; DNA: TGTGCCAGCGGCCGACTAGGGGGTGGTGAGCAGTTCTTC
J: TRBJ2-7; V: TRBV2; D: -; size: -; CDR3: CASSELRRTTYEQYF; DNA: TGTGCCAGCAGTGAATTGCGCAGGACGACCTACGAGCAGTACTTC
J: TRBJ2-3; V: TRBV27; D: -; size: -; CDR3: CASNRLGSDTQYF; DNA: TGTGCCAGCAACAGACTAGGTTCAGATACGCAGTATTTT
J: TRBJ2-4; V: TRBV11-2; D: -; size: once; CDR3: CASSPEAQLAKNIQYF; DNA: TGTGCCAGCAGCCCAGAGGCTCAGCTAGCCAAAAACATTCAGTACTTC
J: TRBJ2-5; V: TRBV4-3; D: TRBD2; size: -; CDR3: CASSQIAESGGTQYF; DNA: TGCGCCAGCAGCCAGATCGCGGAGTCGGGAGGGACCCAGTACTTC
J: TRBJ2-7; V: TRBV4-3; D: -; size: -; CDR3: CASSQGHPGGLYEQYF; DNA: TGCGCCAGCAGCCAAGGCCACCCAGGGGGGCTCTACGAGCAGTACTTC
J: TRBJ2-1; V: TRBV27; D: -; size: once; CDR3: CASSSHEYNEQFF; DNA: TGTGCCAGCAGTTCTCATGAGTACAATGAGCAGTTCTTC
J: TRBJ1-1; V: TRBV29-1; D: -; size: -; CDR3: CSTLSGDTEAFF; DNA: TGCAGCACACTATCGGGGGACACTGAAGCTTTCTTT
J: TRBJ2-2; V: TRBV6-6; D: -; size: -; CDR3: CASSHPRELFF; DNA: TGTGCCAGCAGTCACCCGAGGGAGCTGTTTTTT
J: TRBJ2-7; V: TRBV30; D: -; size: -; CDR3: CAWTTGTWGYEQYF; DNA: TGTGCCTGGACCACCGGGACTTGGGGCTACGAGCAGTACTTC
J: TRBJ2-7; V: TRBV20-1; D: -; size: -; CDR3: CGGGQSYEQYF; DNA: TGCGGAGGGGGACAATCCTACGAGCAGTACTTC
J: TRBJ1-1; V: TRBV7-2; D: -; size: few; CDR3: CASSFQGMNTEAFF; DNA: TGTGCCAGCAGCTTTCAGGGGATGAACACTGAAGCTTTCTTT
J: TRBJ2-5; V: TRBV5-1; D: -; size: -; CDR3: CASSLARETQYF; DNA: TGCGCCAGCAGCTTGGCCCGGGAGACCCAGTACTTC
J: TRBJ2-5; V: TRBV4-2; D: TRBD1; size: -; CDR3: CATANRGSGQETQYF; DNA: TGTGCCACCGCGAACAGGGGAAGCGGCCAAGAGACCCAGTACTTC
J: TRBJ2-7; V: TRBV7-2; D: -; size: -; CDR3: CASSSDYEQYF; DNA: TGTGCCAGCAGTTCCGACTACGAGCAGTACTTC
J: TRBJ2-7; V: TRBV4-1; D: -; size: -; CDR3: CASSPGRLTLPSYEQYF; DNA: TGCGCCAGCAGCCCCGGACGATTGACACTGCCCTCCTACGAGCAGTACTTC
J: TRBJ2-3; V: TRBV29-1; D: -; size: -; CDR3: CSGTSGGITDTQYF; DNA: TGCAGCGGCACTTCGGGTGGGATCACAGATACGCAGTATTTT
J: TRBJ2-7; V: TRBV7-2; D: -; size: -; CDR3: CASSLAQGSEQYF; DNA: TGTGCCAGCAGCTTAGCACAGGGAAGCGAGCAGTACTTC
J: TRBJ2-5; V: TRBV10-3; D: TRBD1; size: -; CDR3: CAISESVGTGQETQYF; DNA: TGTGCCATCAGTGAGTCGGTCGGGACAGGCCAAGAGACCCAGTACTTC
J: TRBJ2-6; V: TRBV30; D: TRBD1; size: -; CDR3: CAWARDRVSSGANVLTF; DNA: TGTGCCTGGGCCCGGGACAGGGTGAGCTCTGGGGCCAACGTCCTGACTTTC
J: TRBJ2-5; V: TRBV28; D: -; size: -; CDR3: CASRARGYQETQYF; DNA: TGTGCCAGCAGGGCCCGAGGGTACCAAGAGACCCAGTACTTC
J: TRBJ1-6; V: TRBV7-9; D: -; size: -; CDR3: CASSSFKDSPLHF; DNA: TGTGCCAGCAGCTCCTTTAAGGATTCACCCCTCCACTTT
J: TRBJ2-5; V: TRBV19; D: -; size: -; CDR3: CASRGEETQYF; DNA: TGTGCCAGTAGAGGAGAAGAGACCCAGTACTTC
J: TRBJ2-5; V: TRBV19; D: TRBD1; size: -; CDR3: CASSIGTGKWETQYF; DNA: TGTGCCAGTAGTATCGGGACAGGGAAGTGGGAGACCCAGTACTTC
J: TRBJ2-4; V: TRBV28; D: TRBD2; size: -; CDR3: CASSFPLAGGSKNIQYF; DNA: TGTGCCAGCAGTTTCCCACTAGCGGGCGGATCCAAAAACATTCAGTACTTC
J: TRBJ2-1; V: TRBV30; D: TRBD2; size: -; CDR3: CAWSKDRLAGSYNEQFF; DNA: TGTGCCTGGAGTAAGGACAGACTAGCGGGATCGTACAATGAGCAGTTCTTC
J: TRBJ1-1; V: TRBV11-2; D: TRBD1; size: -; CDR3: CASSWTGMNTEAFF; DNA: TGTGCCAGCAGCTGGACAGGGATGAACACTGAAGCTTTCTTT
J: TRBJ2-4; V: TRBV6-6; D: -; size: -; CDR3: CASRPQGLNIQYF; DNA: TGTGCCAGCAGACCACAGGGTCTCAACATTCAGTACTTC
J: TRBJ2-3; V: TRBV7-2; D: -; size: once; CDR3: CASSLARQFTDTQYF; DNA: TGTGCCAGCAGCTTAGCGAGACAGTTCACAGATACGCAGTATTTT
J: TRBJ2-3; V: TRBV9; D: -; size: -; CDR3: CASSEGGPSTDTQYF; DNA: TGTGCCAGCTCTGAAGGGGGACCCTCCACAGATACGCAGTATTTT
J: TRBJ1-1; V: TRBV5-1; D: -; size: -; CDR3: CASRLAVYTEAFF; DNA: TGCGCCAGCAGACTGGCGGTGTACACTGAAGCTTTCTTT
J: TRBJ2-1; V: TRBV11-2; D: -; size: -; CDR3: CASSLVDNYNEQFF; DNA: TGTGCCAGCAGCTTGGTTGACAACTACAATGAGCAGTTCTTC
J: TRBJ1-2; V: TRBV29-1; D: TRBD1; size: few; CDR3: CSGTGTTYGYTF; DNA: TGCAGCGGGACAGGGACAACCTATGGCTACACCTTC
J: TRBJ2-5; V: TRBV2; D: -; size: -; CDR3: CASSAGEETQYF; DNA: TGTGCCAGCAGTGCGGGGGAAGAGACCCAGTACTTC
J: TRBJ2-5; V: TRBV5-1; D: TRBD1; size: -; CDR3: CASSFPGGQETQYF; DNA: TGCGCCAGCAGCTTCCCAGGGGGCCAAGAGACCCAGTACTTC
J: TRBJ2-7; V: TRBV30; D: -; size: few; CDR3: CAATVAYEQYF; DNA: TGTGCTGCGACGGTAGCCTACGAGCAGTACTTC
J: TRBJ1-2; V: TRBV29-1; D: TRBD1; size: -; CDR3: CSVDGTGTNYGYTF; DNA: TGCAGCGTTGACGGGACAGGGACCAACTATGGCTACACCTTC
J: TRBJ2-4; V: TRBV7-2; D: -; size: -; CDR3: CASSVSGAGTAKNIQYF; DNA: TGTGCCAGCAGCGTTAGTGGGGCAGGGACCGCCAAAAACATTCAGTACTTC
J: TRBJ1-4; V: TRBV5-1; D: -; size: few; CDR3: CASRAQDDEKLFF; DNA: TGCGCCAGCAGAGCGCAGGACGATGAAAAACTGTTTTTT
J: TRBJ2-1; V: TRBV29-1; D: TRBD2; size: few; CDR3: CSVGVAGGWNEQFF; DNA: TGCAGCGTTGGGGTAGCGGGGGGTTGGAATGAGCAGTTCTTC
J: TRBJ2-7; V: TRBV7-2; D: -; size: -; CDR3: CASRPEGPSHEQYF; DNA: TGTGCCAGCAGGCCCGAAGGTCCTAGCCACGAGCAGTACTTC
J: TRBJ2-7; V: TRBV7-2; D: -; size: -; CDR3: CASSLGSYSYEQYF; DNA: TGTGCCAGCAGCTTGGGCAGCTACTCCTACGAGCAGTACTTC
J: TRBJ2-7; V: TRBV28; D: TRBD1; size: -; CDR3: CASSLTPGQGSSYEQYF; DNA: TGTGCCAGCAGTCTTACTCCGGGACAGGGGAGCTCCTACGAGCAGTACTTC
J: TRBJ1-4; V: TRBV30; D: TRBD1; size: -; CDR3: CAWTPPGDSRNEKLFF; DNA: TGTGCCTGGACACCTCCTGGGGACAGTCGTAATGAAAAACTGTTTTTT
J: TRBJ2-1; V: TRBV13; D: -; size: -; CDR3: CASSPGQYNEQFF; DNA: TGTGCCAGCAGCCCCGGACAGTACAATGAGCAGTTCTTC
J: TRBJ2-7; V: TRBV7-8; D: -; size: -; CDR3: CASSQKTGTEPYEQYF; DNA: TGTGCCAGCAGCCAGAAAACCGGGACGGAGCCCTACGAGCAGTACTTC
J: TRBJ2-1; V: TRBV29-1; D: -; size: few; CDR3: CSVATSSYNEQFF; DNA: TGCAGCGTTGCGACCAGCTCCTACAATGAGCAGTTCTTC
J: TRBJ1-5; V: TRBV30; D: -; size: -; CDR3: CAWSRDNQPQHF; DNA: TGTGCCTGGAGTCGGGACAATCAGCCCCAGCATTTT
J: TRBJ2-5; V: TRBV7-2; D: -; size: -; CDR3: CASSTGVQETQYF; DNA: TGTGCCAGCAGCACTGGTGTCCAAGAGACCCAGTACTTC
J: TRBJ2-7; V: TRBV9; D: TRBD1; size: once; CDR3: CASSVAPGGGYEQYF; DNA: TGTGCCAGCAGCGTAGCTCCAGGGGGCGGCTACGAGCAGTACTTC